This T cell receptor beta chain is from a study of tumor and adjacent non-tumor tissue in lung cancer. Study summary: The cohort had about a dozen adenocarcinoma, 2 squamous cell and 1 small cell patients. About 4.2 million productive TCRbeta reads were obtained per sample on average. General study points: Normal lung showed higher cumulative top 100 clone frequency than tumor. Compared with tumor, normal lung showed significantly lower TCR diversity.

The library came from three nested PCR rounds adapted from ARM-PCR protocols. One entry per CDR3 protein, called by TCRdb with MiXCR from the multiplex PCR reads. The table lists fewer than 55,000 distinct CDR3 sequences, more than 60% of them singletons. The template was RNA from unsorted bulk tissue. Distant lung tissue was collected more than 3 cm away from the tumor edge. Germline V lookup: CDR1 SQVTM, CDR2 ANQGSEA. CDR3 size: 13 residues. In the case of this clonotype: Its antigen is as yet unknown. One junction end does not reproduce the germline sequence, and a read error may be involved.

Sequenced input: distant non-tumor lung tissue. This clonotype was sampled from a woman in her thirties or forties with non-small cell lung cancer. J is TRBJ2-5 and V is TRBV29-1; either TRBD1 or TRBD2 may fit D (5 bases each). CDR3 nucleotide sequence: TGCTGCGTTGGAGGCAGGGTCATGGAGACCCAGTACTTC. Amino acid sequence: CCVGGRVMETQYF.